This T cell receptor (beta chain) stems from a study of T cells in localized non-small cell lung cancer. General study results and limits: There were a median roughly 60 of the top 100 tumor clones appearing in adjacent lung. In the blood, greater T cell density corresponded to longer overall survival.

As regards this clone: Its specificity is unknown.

Sequenced by immunoSEQ multiplex PCR; TCRdb stores in-frame clones only, minus some. The data show 53,000 or so clones, approximately 90% seen once. The V end was cut by 10 bases, the J end by 8 bases, with 23 bases between. This CDR3 region has 15 residues. The V gene's germline CDR1 is SGHAT and CDR2 FQNNGV. This material consisted of peripheral blood, taken before any cancer treatment. This chain uses TRBV11-2 with TRBJ1-4, with D perhaps matching TRBD1 (6 bases). This TCR derives from a man aged 40 to 75 with stage I lung adenocarcinoma. CDR3 protein: CATQRYTGTGEKLFF. CDR3 in DNA: TGTGCCACCCAGCGATACACAGGGACGGGGGAAAAACTGTTTTTT.